This record concerns one T cell receptor (beta chain) sequence. This sample was taken from a study of blood T cell repertoires in COVID-19. In the original analysis: The assay estimated nucleated cells by amplifying reference gene primers. TCRdb keeps only in-frame clones here, not all; method: immunoSEQ multiplex PCR. The D gene and trimming were derived from the DNA, and the V and J assignments and clone size from that table. The sample shows a few hundred thousand clones, around 84% of them seen only once. Trimming took off 8 bases at V and 0 bases at J, with 8 bases between the two ends. The CDR3 extends over 14 amino acids. Germline values: CDR1 LGHDT, CDR2 YNNKEL (reference sequence).

The rearrangement joins TRBV3-1 (or the pseudogene TRBV3-2) to TRBJ1-6; D unclear. The receptor comes from a human donor in a cohort sampled during active COVID-19. Specimen: peripheral blood. The CDR3 region is CASGGDSYNSPLHF. CDR3 nucleotide sequence: TGTGCCAGCGGAGGAGACTCCTATAATTCACCCCTCCACTTT.